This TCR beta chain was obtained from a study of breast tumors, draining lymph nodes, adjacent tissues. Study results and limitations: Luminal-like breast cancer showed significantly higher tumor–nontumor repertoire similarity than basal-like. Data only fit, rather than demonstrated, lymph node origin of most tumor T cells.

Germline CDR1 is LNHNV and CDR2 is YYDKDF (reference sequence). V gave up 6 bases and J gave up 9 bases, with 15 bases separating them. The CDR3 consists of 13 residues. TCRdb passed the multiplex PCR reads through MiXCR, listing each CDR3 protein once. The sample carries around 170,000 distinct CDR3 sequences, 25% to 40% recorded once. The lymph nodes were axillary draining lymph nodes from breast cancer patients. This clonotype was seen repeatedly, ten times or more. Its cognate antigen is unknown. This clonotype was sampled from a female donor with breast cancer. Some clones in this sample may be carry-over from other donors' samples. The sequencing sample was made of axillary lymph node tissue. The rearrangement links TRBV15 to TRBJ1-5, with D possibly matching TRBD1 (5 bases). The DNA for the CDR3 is TGTGCCACCAGTCCACAGGAGAGTCTGCCCCAGCATTTT. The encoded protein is CATSPQESLPQHF.